Included here is one T cell receptor (beta chain) sequence, with context. The antigen remains undetermined. This CDR3 contains 14 residues. Germline trimming cut 3 bases from V and 4 bases from J; bases unmatched to any gene: 2. Germline V gene sequence: CDR1 LNHDA, CDR2 SQIVND (reference sequence). The sample is drawn from a study of vaccination and CD4 T cells after COVID-19. Researchers used the Oncomine TCR Beta short-read assay to sequence DNA from cultured CD4+ T cells. TCRdb reprocessed the PCR reads with MiXCR, giving one entry per CDR3 protein. Counted here are just over 20,000 distinct CDR3 sequences, about 43% occurring once; the ten biggest clones make up 2.5% to 3%. Treatment reported: roughly 10-day PBMC culture with coronavirus spike peptide pools or control peptides (ViraFEST assay).

The source of this sequence is a human donor who had recovered from COVID-19. The chain joins TRBV19 to TRBJ1-1, with TRBD1 matching 10 bases. The sample here was CD4+ T cells from blood, cultured in vitro, taken after SARS-CoV-2 vaccination. The CDR3: CASSMRTGGTEAFF. The CDR3 bases are TGTGCCAGTAGTATGCGGACAGGGGGCACTGAAGCTTTCTTT.